This paragraph covers one T cell receptor (beta chain) sequence. Its antigen is not known. The sample originates from a study of shared clonotypes between healthy human individuals. Overall study results and limits: Among several donors, approximately 5% of naive CD4 clonotypes were found in common.

CD45RO negativity and positive selection for CCR7 defined naive CD8 cells, a population that excluded terminally differentiated effector memory CD45RA+ cells. Each of the donors was a healthy adult who was HIV-negative and had not had a recent acute infection or vaccination. This CDR3 comprises 14 residues. Unmatched junction bases numbered 5, after V lost 6 bases and J lost 0 bases. Germline V lookup: CDR1 MDHEN, CDR2 SYDVKM. Tens of thousands of T cell genomes (about 0.2 ug DNA) went into each sorted-subset replicate. The assay was immunoSEQ multiplex PCR, and TCRdb's table has in-frame clones only and misses some. The profile shows about 2.1 million clones, 85% to 95% of them singletons.

This chain connects TRBV28 to TRBJ2-7; 7 nucleotides align to TRBD1. The source material was naive CD8+ T cells from PBMCs. This TCR derives from a man aged 18 to 30 in good health. Some clones in this sample may be carry-over from other donors' samples. CDR3 region: CASRSGTVSYEQYF. The DNA for the CDR3 is TGTGCCAGCAGAAGTGGGACAGTCTCCTACGAGCAGTACTTC. Variable domain in full (rest from reference TRBV28 and TRBJ2-7): DVKVTQSSRYLVKRTGEKVFLECVQDMDHENMFWYRQDPGLGLRLIYFSYDVKMKEKGDIPEGYSVSREKKERFSLILESASTNQTSMYLCASRSGTVSYEQYFGPGTRLTVT.